Sequencing of this TCR beta chain was carried out in a study of cytotoxic CD8 clonotypes in ibrutinib-treated CLL. Study-level background: The group held 11 to 12 relapsed/refractory and around 14 treatment-naive patients, with roughly 17 IGHV unmutated. Notes on the study in general: Among the clonotypes, public ones were uncommon and contracted or held stable on treatment. The times at which samples were taken varied between sustained-remission and progressing patients.

The protocol was immunoSEQ multiplex PCR, while the TCRdb copy is restricted to in-frame clones and leaves out a portion. Among 55,000 to 85,000 clones listed, 90% were seen once. For this clone: The antigen is unknown.

V lost 8 bases and J 5 bases, leaving 25 bases between the germline ends. Germline lookup yields CDR1 SNHLY and CDR2 FYNNEI. The CDR3 runs to 16 residues. The chain employs TRBV2 and TRBJ2-7, with D possibly TRBD1 on 6 matching bases. This clonotype was sampled from a human donor with chronic lymphocytic leukemia. Specimen: PBMCs, collected after 12 months of ibrutinib treatment. Here the CDR3 DNA reads TGTGCCAGCTTCGGGACATACGACCTTAGGGATCACGAGCAGTACTTC. This sequence encodes CASFGTYDLRDHEQYF.